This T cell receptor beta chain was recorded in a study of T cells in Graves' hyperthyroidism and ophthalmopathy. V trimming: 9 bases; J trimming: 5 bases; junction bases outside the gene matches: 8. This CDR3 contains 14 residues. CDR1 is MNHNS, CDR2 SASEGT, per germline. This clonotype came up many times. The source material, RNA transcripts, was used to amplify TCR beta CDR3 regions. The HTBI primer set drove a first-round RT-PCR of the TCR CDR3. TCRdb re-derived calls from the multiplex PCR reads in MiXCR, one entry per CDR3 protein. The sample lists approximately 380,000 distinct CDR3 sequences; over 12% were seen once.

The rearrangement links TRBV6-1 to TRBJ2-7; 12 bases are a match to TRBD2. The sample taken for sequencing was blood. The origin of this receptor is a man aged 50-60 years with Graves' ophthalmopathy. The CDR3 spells CASALAGGFHEQYF. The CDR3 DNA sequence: TGTGCCAGTGCACTAGCGGGAGGTTTCCACGAGCAGTACTTC.